A selection of T cell receptor beta chains follows, all from one sample in a study of tumor and adjacent non-tumor tissue in lung cancer. TCRdb redid the calling of the multiplex PCR reads with MiXCR, one entry per CDR3 protein. In the table there are 90,000 or so distinct CDR3 sequences, about three fifths of which are singletons. The material sequenced was lung tumor tissue. Receptors originate from a man in his 70s with non-small cell lung cancer. Both conserved end residues are part of each CDR3. The D gene is left open where the match is weak. The listing skips clone size in some rows; elsewhere it reads once, few, many or a size class.

>TRBV6-6|TRBD1|TRBJ1-2|NA
CASSSRGQPCTF
TGTGCCAGCAGTTCCCGGGGACAGCCCTGCACCTTC
>TRBV12-3/TRBV12-4|NA|TRBJ2-3|NA
CASSIGSDSDTQYF
TGTGCCAGCAGTATAGGCAGCGACTCAGATACGCAGTATTTT
>TRBV11-1|NA|TRBJ2-1|NA
CARSLGSGPRPYNEHFF
TGTGCCAGGAGCCTTGGTAGCGGACCACGTCCCTACAATGAGCACTTCTTC
>TRBV11-2|TRBD1|TRBJ2-5|few
CASSSRRQGKRQETQYF
TGTGCCAGCAGTTCGCGCAGACAGGGAAAGCGACAAGAGACCCAGTACTTC
>TRBV30|TRBD2|TRBJ2-1|few
CAWSPRGGRAGNEQFF
TGTGCCTGGAGTCCAAGAGGCGGGAGGGCCGGGAATGAGCAGTTCTTC
>TRBV11-2|TRBD1|TRBJ2-7|NA
CASSTSDRAYEQYF
TGTGCCAGCAGCACTTCAGACAGGGCATACGAGCAGTACTTC
>TRBV28|TRBD1|TRBJ1-2|NA
CVSSFTGGYGYTF
TGTGTCAGCAGTTTTACAGGGGGCTATGGCTACACCTTC
>TRBV12-3/TRBV12-4|TRBD1|TRBJ2-5|NA
CASSRDRGLNETQYF
TGTGCCAGCAGCCGGGACAGGGGGCTCAACGAGACCCAGTACTTC
>TRBV28|TRBD2|TRBJ2-7|few
CASSAHGRVATYEQYF
TGTGCCAGCAGTGCCCATGGGAGGGTGGCGACCTACGAGCAGTACTTC
>TRBV11-2|TRBD2|TRBJ2-6|NA
CASSSPGGRGGSGANVLTF
TGTGCCAGCAGCTCCCCGGGGGGGAGGGGGGGCTCTGGGGCCAACGTCCTGACTTTC
>TRBV28|NA|TRBJ1-2|many
CASSSTYGYTF
TGTGCCAGCAGTTCCACCTATGGCTACACCTTC
>TRBV6-1|TRBD1|TRBJ1-5|NA
CANRASGTGGFRNQPQHF
TGTGCCAACAGAGCGAGTGGGACAGGGGGCTTTAGGAATCAGCCCCAGCATTTT
>TRBV28|NA|TRBJ2-7|few
CASSPSPGIPHEQYF
TGTGCCAGCAGCCCCTCCCCAGGGATTCCCCACGAGCAGTACTTC
>TRBV11-2|NA|TRBJ2-1|NA
CASSLVPTVYNEQFF
TGTGCCAGCAGCTTGGTCCCGACAGTCTACAATGAGCAGTTCTTC
>TRBV28|NA|TRBJ1-2|NA
CASSLAASQGYTF
TGTGCCAGCAGTTTAGCGGCCTCGCAGGGCTACACCTTC
>TRBV2|NA|TRBJ2-2|NA
CASSEALHGAGGQLFF
TGCGCCAGCAGTGAAGCGCTTCATGGGGCCGGCGGGCAGTTGTTTTTT
>TRBV30|TRBD2|TRBJ2-1|NA
CAWRSGRAPSYNEQFF
TGTGCCTGGAGGAGCGGGAGGGCTCCCTCCTACAATGAGCAGTTCTTC
>TRBV4-1|TRBD2|TRBJ2-5|many
CASSQGLAGEKETQYF
TGCGCCAGCAGCCAAGGACTAGCGGGGGAAAAAGAGACCCAGTACTTC
>TRBV29-1|TRBD2|TRBJ2-1|few
CSAYNPRFGLVENEQFF
TGTAGCGCCTACAACCCGCGGTTCGGACTAGTGGAGAATGAGCAGTTCTTC
>TRBV29-1|NA|TRBJ1-2|NA
CSVARCVTNYGYTF
TGCAGCGTTGCCCGATGTGTCACTAACTATGGCTACACCTTC
>TRBV28|NA|TRBJ1-2|few
CASRQTQGTAYGCTF
TGTGCCAGCAGACAAACCCAGGGGACTGCCTATGGCTGCACCTTC
>TRBV10-3|TRBD1|TRBJ2-7|NA
CTTMAGGNHEQYF
TGTACCACCATGGCAGGGGGAAACCACGAGCAGTACTTC
>TRBV11-2|NA|TRBJ2-7|NA
CASCLSLGGFYEQYF
TGTGCCAGCTGTCTCTCCCTTGGGGGTTTCTACGAGCAGTACTTC
>TRBV20-1|NA|TRBJ2-5|few
CSARATVQDTQYF
TGCAGTGCTAGAGCGACAGTCCAAGATACCCAGTACTTC
>TRBV29-1|NA|TRBJ2-5|NA
CSLLGAHSTQETQYF
TGCAGCCTTCTGGGGGCCCACTCGACTCAAGAGACCCAGTACTTC
>TRBV12-3/TRBV12-4|NA|TRBJ2-3|NA
CGSSRNSGTDTQYF
TGTGGCAGCAGCCGGAACAGCGGCACAGATACGCAGTATTTT